This T cell receptor (beta chain) was profiled in a study of T cells in Graves' hyperthyroidism and ophthalmopathy. The study's findings and limits: A model built on 13 V-J features separated ophthalmopathy from stable hyperthyroidism. Ophthalmopathy, as predicted by the model, came a median about six months after the prediction.

Amplified TCR beta CDR3 regions came from RNA transcripts. An initial round of RT-PCR targeting the TCR CDR3 relied on the HTBI primer set. TCRdb redid the calling of the multiplex PCR reads with MiXCR, one entry per CDR3 protein. The sample consists of 550,000 to 850,000 distinct CDR3 sequences, around a sixth of them appearing once. The CDR3 is made up of 12 amino acids. V shed 8 bases and J 5 bases; nucleotides not matched to a gene: 8. Germline CDR1 is GTSNPN and CDR2 is SVGIG (reference sequence). About this clonotype: Its target is not known.

The sequenced material came from blood. The chain is built from TRBV30 and TRBJ2-5; 7 bases match TRBD1. The source of this sequence is a woman aged 45-60 years with Graves' hyperthyroidism that later progressed to Graves' ophthalmopathy. CDR3 amino acids: CAGGQLGETQYF. The CDR3 DNA follows: TGTGCCGGGGGACAGCTGGGGGAGACCCAGTACTTC.